This T cell receptor (beta chain) was sequenced for a study of CD8 T cells in ankylosing spondylitis. This clonotype was detected many times. One end of the junction is discordant with germline, which a read error may explain. Preparation of TCR beta libraries was done by quantitative 5'-RACE with molecular barcodes. TCRdb itself ran the 5' RACE reads through MiXCR, one entry per CDR3 protein. The data show 50,000 to 60,000 distinct CDR3 sequences, 7.4% seen once. Germline CDR1 reads MDHEN; CDR2 reads SYDVKM. The CDR3 is made up of 22 amino acids. This chain connects TRBV28 to TRBJ2-4; D tentatively reads TRBD1 or TRBD2 (5 bases each). The receptor comes from a female donor with ankylosing spondylitis or in good health (not recorded which). The sample comprised blood, either unsorted or a sorted T cell fraction (not recorded which). In nucleotides, the CDR3 is TGTGCCAACAGTTTATGCATAAACGTCCCCGGGGACGTTGTTCGGGCCAAAAACATTCAGTACTTC. Translating gives CANSLCINVPGDVVRAKNIQYF. The variable domain in full, with the rest retrieved from reference TRBV28 and TRBJ2-4, is DVKVTQSSRYLVKRTGEKVFLECVQDMDHENMFWYRQDPGLGLRLIYFSYDVKMKEKGDIPEGYSVSREKKERFSLILESASTNQTSMYLCANSLCINVPGDVVRAKNIQYFGAGTRLSVL.